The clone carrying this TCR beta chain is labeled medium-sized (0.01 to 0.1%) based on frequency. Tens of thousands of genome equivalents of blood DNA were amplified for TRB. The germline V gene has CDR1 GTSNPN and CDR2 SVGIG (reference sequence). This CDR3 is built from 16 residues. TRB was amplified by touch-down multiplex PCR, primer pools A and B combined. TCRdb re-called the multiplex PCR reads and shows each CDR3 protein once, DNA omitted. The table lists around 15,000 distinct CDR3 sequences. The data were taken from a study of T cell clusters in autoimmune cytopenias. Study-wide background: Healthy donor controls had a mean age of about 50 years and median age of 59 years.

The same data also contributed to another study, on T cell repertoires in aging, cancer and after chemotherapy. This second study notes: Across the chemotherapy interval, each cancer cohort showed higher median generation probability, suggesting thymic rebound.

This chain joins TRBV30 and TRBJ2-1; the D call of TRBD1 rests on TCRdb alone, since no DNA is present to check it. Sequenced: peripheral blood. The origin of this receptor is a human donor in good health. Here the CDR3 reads CAWRSPGTQRQNEQFF.